This T cell receptor (beta chain) derives from a study of blood T cell repertoires in COVID-19. Study as a whole: COVID-19 samples from acute and convalescent phases originated in the United States, Italy and Spain. Nucleic acid was either cDNA or gDNA, and it came from T cells, B-cell-depleted T cells, or PBMCs.

The V gene's germline CDR1 is SGHVS and CDR2 FQNEAQ. Between the trimmed V and J ends, which lost 5 bases and 5 bases, there was a span of 20 bases. CDR3 size: 16 residues. Those enrolled, adults aged roughly 18 to 89 years, came from fewer than 25 US areas. Original handling: Reference gene primers were amplified, and this amplification served to estimate nucleated cell counts. TCRdb's copy holds only in-frame clones and misses some; the assay was immunoSEQ multiplex PCR. The V and J calls and clone size were taken over from that table, and D and trimming were inferred from the DNA. The table records about 140,000 clones, about 89% of them present only once.

This TCR was sampled from a man aged 55-75 years who had recovered from COVID-19. The chain has TRBV7-8 and TRBJ2-3, with a tentative D call TRBD2 (6 bases). The material sequenced was PBMCs or T cells enriched from blood (not recorded which). The CDR3 reads CASSPQAGRIKDTQYF. CDR3 DNA sequence: TGTGCCAGCAGCCCGCAGGCGGGAAGGATAAAAGATACGCAGTATTTT.